This T cell receptor beta chain derives from a study of CD8 T cells in Susac syndrome. The authors reverse transcribed roughly 0.5 to 1 ug RNA with random hexamers. Each CDR3 protein is one row after TCRdb ran MiXCR on the immunoSEQ multiplex PCR reads. The sample holds tens of thousands of distinct CDR3 sequences, approximately 93% seen once. This clonotype is a singleton in its sample. V was shortened by 5 bases and J by 5 bases, with 15 bases between the two germline ends. CDR3 length: 14 amino acids. Germline lookup yields CDR1 MDHEN and CDR2 SYDVKM. The sample consisted of CD8+ T cells from PBMCs. The receptor's source is a human donor with Susac syndrome. V and J are TRBV28 and TRBJ2-5; D might be TRBD2 (5 bases). The CDR3 reads CASSPNDEGETQYF. The CDR3, as DNA: TGTGCCAGCAGTCCTAATGACGAGGGTGAGACCCAGTACTTC.